Listed below are T cell receptor beta chains from one sample, sequenced in a study of identical twins. TCRdb ran MiXCR on the 5' RACE reads and lists one entry per CDR3 protein. The sample carries roughly 690,000 distinct CDR3 sequences, roughly 6% recorded once. Sequencing input: naive T cells sorted from blood. These receptors were obtained from a man aged 18 to 35 in good health. Each CDR3 is given with its conserved first and last residue. D genes are given only for firm matches. Only part of the rows carry a size: once, few, many, or a class if the clone is expanded.

v_call	d_call	clone_size	j_call	cdr3_aa	cdr3_nt
TRBV12-3/TRBV12-4	NA	NA	TRBJ1-2	CASSQDLGGSSGYTF	TGTGCCAGCAGTCAGGACCTTGGGGGGAGTAGTGGCTACACCTTC
TRBV7-9	NA	few	TRBJ2-7	CASSSPTEGAYEQYF	TGTGCCAGCAGCTCGCCGACGGAAGGGGCCTACGAGCAGTACTTC
TRBV11-1	TRBD1	NA	TRBJ2-2	CASSDRGFENTGELFF	TGTGCCAGCTCGGACAGGGGCTTCGAGAACACCGGGGAGCTGTTTTTT
TRBV24-1	TRBD1	many	TRBJ2-3	CATSEWTGEADTQYF	TGTGCCACCAGTGAATGGACAGGGGAGGCAGATACGCAGTATTTT
TRBV5-5	NA	many	TRBJ2-5	CASSSVGETQYF	TGTGCCAGCAGTTCGGTGGGTGAGACCCAGTACTTC
TRBV6-2/TRBV6-3	NA	NA	TRBJ2-3	CASEGYTDTQYF	TGTGCCAGCGAGGGGTACACAGATACGCAGTATTTT
TRBV27	TRBD1	many	TRBJ1-6	CASSSSSTGSNSPLHF	TGTGCCAGCAGTTCGTCCTCGACAGGGAGTAATTCACCCCTCCACTTT
TRBV18	NA	few	TRBJ1-1	CASSPNGNTEAFF	TGTGCCAGCTCACCAAACGGGAACACTGAAGCTTTCTTT
TRBV25-1	NA	NA	TRBJ2-4	CASSGVGVAKNIQYF	TGTGCCAGCAGTGGGGTGGGGGTAGCCAAAAACATTCAGTACTTC
TRBV4-1	NA	many	TRBJ2-2	CASSKTGELFF	TGCGCCAGCAGCAAAACCGGGGAGCTGTTTTTT
TRBV29-1	NA	many	TRBJ1-2	CSVSEDQGYGYTF	TGCAGCGTTTCGGAAGATCAGGGCTATGGCTACACCTTC
TRBV12-3/TRBV12-4	TRBD1	NA	TRBJ1-3	CASSLARDRVYSGNTIYF	TGTGCCAGCAGTTTAGCCCGGGACAGGGTCTACTCTGGAAACACCATATATTTT
TRBV4-3	TRBD1	few	TRBJ2-3	CASSLQGAKGTDTQYF	TGCGCCAGCAGCCTTCAGGGGGCGAAGGGCACAGATACGCAGTATTTT
TRBV10-2	NA	many	TRBJ2-5	CASSDYWGTQYF	TGCGCCAGCAGTGATTACTGGGGGACCCAGTACTTC
TRBV11-1	TRBD2	NA	TRBJ2-2	CASSLGGLAGGANTGELFF	TGTGCCAGCAGCTTAGGCGGGCTAGCGGGAGGTGCGAACACCGGGGAGCTGTTTTTT
TRBV15	TRBD1	many	TRBJ2-7	CATSESRQGNYEQYF	TGTGCCACCAGCGAGAGTAGACAGGGAAACTACGAGCAGTACTTC
TRBV10-3	NA	many	TRBJ2-6	CAISDSGANVLTF	TGTGCCATCAGTGACTCTGGGGCCAACGTCCTGACTTTC
TRBV21-1	NA	many	TRBJ2-6	CASSTLGRGINSGANVLTF	TGTGCCAGCAGCACCCTGGGCAGGGGGATCAACTCTGGGGCCAACGTCCTGACTTTC
TRBV5-1	NA	many	TRBJ2-2	CASSSYGDTGELFF	TGCGCCAGCAGTTCGTATGGGGACACCGGGGAGCTGTTTTTT
TRBV28	NA	many	TRBJ2-1	CASSGLGSSYNEQFF	TGTGCCAGCAGTGGCCTAGGGAGCTCCTACAATGAGCAGTTCTTC
TRBV19	NA	few	TRBJ1-1	CASSATAWVTEAFF	TGTGCCAGTAGTGCGACCGCTTGGGTCACTGAAGCTTTCTTT
TRBV14	NA	NA	TRBJ1-2	CASSQDRGAALPYGYTF	TGTGCCAGCAGCCAAGATCGGGGTGCCGCGCTTCCCTATGGCTACACCTTC
TRBV27	TRBD1	many	TRBJ2-2	CASRGQGLNTGELFF	TGTGCCAGCAGGGGACAGGGGCTGAACACCGGGGAGCTGTTTTTT
TRBV12-3/TRBV12-4	NA	many	TRBJ2-4	CASSRASYRYIQYF	TGTGCCAGCAGTAGGGCATCATATAGATACATTCAGTACTTC
TRBV20-1	NA	many	TRBJ2-3	CSAYDPGEASTDTQYF	TGCAGTGCTTACGACCCGGGGGAGGCTAGCACAGATACGCAGTATTTT
TRBV6-2/TRBV6-3	TRBD1	many	TRBJ1-1	CASSLTGYNTEAFF	TGTGCCAGCAGTCTGACAGGGTACAACACTGAAGCTTTCTTT
TRBV15	NA	many	TRBJ1-1	CATSRTVTEAFF	TGTGCCACCAGCAGGACCGTCACTGAAGCTTTCTTT
TRBV12-3/TRBV12-4	NA	many	TRBJ2-6	CASSLFVRANSGANVLTF	TGTGCCAGCAGTTTATTTGTCAGGGCTAACTCTGGGGCCAACGTCCTGACTTTC
TRBV7-9	TRBD1	many	TRBJ2-3	CASSLAAGGGDTQYF	TGTGCCAGCAGCTTAGCGGCAGGGGGTGGAGATACGCAGTATTTT
TRBV6-5	NA	few	TRBJ2-7	CASSYLPALEGQYF	TGTGCCAGCAGTTACCTCCCGGCCCTCGAGGGGCAGTACTTC
TRBV10-3	NA	many	TRBJ2-3	CAIGEGPGDTQYF	TGTGCCATTGGAGAGGGCCCCGGGGATACGCAGTATTTT
TRBV6-1	TRBD2	NA	TRBJ2-4	CASRDPRLAGVEYF	TGTGCCAGCAGGGACCCCCGACTAGCGGGAGTCGAGTACTTC